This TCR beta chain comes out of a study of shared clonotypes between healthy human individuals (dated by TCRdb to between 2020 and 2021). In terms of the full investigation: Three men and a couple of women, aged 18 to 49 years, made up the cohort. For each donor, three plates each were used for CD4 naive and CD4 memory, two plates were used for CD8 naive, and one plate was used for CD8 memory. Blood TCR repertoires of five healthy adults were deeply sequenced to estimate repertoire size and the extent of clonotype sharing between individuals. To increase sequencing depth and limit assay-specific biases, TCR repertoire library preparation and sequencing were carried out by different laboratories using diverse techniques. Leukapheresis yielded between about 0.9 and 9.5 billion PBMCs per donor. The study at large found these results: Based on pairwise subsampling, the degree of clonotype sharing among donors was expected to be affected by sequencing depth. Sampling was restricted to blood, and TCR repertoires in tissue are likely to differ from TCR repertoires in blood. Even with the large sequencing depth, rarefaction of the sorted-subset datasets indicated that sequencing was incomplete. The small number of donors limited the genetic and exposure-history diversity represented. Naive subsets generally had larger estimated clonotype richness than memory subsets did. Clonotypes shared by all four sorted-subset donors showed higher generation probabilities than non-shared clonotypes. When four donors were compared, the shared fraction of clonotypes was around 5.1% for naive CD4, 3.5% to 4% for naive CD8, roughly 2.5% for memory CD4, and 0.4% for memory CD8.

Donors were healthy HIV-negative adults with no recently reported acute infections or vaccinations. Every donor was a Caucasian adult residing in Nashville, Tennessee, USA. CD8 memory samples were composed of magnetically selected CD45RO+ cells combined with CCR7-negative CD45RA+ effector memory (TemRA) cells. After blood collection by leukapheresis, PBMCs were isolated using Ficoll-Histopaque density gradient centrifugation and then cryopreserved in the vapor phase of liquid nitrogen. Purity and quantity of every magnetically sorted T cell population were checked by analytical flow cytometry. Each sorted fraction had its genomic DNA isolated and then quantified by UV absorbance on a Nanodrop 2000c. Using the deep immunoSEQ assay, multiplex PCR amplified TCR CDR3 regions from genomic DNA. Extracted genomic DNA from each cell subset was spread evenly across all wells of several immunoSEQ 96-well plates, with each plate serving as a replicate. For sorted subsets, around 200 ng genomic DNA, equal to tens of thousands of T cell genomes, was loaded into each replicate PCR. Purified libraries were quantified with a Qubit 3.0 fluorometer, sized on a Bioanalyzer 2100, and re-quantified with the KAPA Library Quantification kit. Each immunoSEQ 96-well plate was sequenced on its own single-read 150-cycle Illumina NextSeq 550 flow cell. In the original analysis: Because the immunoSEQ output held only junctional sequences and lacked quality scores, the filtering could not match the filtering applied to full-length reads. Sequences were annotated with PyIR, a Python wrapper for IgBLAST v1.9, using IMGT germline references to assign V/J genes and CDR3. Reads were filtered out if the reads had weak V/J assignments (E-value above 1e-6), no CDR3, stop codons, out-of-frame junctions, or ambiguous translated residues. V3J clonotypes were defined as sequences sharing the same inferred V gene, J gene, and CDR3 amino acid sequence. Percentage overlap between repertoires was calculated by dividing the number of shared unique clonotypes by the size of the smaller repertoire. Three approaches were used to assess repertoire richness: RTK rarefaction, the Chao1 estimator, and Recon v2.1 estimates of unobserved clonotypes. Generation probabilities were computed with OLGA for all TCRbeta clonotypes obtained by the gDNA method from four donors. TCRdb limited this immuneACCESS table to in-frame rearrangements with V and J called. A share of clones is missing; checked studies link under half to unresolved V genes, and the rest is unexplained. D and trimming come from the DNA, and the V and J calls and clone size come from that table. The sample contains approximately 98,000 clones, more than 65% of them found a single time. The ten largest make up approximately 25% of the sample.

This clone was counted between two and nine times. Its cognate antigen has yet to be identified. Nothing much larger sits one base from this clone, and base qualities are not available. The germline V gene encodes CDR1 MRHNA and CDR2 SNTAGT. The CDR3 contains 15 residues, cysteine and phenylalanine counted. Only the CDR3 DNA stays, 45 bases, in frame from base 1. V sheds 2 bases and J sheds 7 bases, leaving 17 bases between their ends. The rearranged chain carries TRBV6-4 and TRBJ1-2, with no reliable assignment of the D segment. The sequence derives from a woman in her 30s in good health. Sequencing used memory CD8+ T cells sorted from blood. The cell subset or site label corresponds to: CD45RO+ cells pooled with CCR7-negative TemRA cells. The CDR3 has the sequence CASSDGQAIASGYTF. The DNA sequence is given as TGTGCCAGCAGTGACGGGCAGGCAATAGCAAGTGGCTACACCTTC.